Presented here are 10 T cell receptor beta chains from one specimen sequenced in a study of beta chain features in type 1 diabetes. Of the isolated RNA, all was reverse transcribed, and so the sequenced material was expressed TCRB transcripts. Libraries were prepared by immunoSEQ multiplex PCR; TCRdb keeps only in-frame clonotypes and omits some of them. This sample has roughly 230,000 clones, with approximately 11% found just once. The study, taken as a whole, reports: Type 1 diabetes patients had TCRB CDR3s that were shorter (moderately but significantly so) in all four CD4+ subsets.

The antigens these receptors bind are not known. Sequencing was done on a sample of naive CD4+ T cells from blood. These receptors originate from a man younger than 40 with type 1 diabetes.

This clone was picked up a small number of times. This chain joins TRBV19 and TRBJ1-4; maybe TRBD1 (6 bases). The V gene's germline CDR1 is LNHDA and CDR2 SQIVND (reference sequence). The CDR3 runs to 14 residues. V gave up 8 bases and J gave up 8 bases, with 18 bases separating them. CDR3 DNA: TGTGCCAGTTCAGGGGCAGGGGCCGTCGAAAAACTGTTTTTT. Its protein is CASSGAGAVEKLFF.

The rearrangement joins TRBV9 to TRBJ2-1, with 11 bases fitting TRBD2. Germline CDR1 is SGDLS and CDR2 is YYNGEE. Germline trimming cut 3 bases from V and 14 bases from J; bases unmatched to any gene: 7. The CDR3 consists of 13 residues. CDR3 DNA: TGTGCCAGCAGCGCAATTAGCGGGGGGGCGGAGTTCTTC. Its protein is CASSAISGGAEFF.

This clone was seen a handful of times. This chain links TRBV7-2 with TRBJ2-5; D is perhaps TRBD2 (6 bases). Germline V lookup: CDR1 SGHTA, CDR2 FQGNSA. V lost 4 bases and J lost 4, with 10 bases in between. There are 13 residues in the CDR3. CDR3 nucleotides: TGTGCCAGCAGCTCACCCGGGGGAGAGACCCAGTACTTC. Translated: CASSSPGGETQYF.

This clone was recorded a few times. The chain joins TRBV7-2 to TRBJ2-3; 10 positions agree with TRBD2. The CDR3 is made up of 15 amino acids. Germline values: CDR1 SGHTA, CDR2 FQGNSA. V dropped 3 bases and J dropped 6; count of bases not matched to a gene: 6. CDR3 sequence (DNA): TGTGCCAGCAGCTTTAGCGGGGGGAAGGGGGATACGCAGTATTTT. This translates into CASSFSGGKGDTQYF.

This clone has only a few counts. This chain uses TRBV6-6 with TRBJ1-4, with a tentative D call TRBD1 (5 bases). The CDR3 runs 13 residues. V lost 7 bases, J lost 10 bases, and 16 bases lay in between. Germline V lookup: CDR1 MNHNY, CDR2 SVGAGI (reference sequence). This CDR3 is CASTPVGGGKLFF. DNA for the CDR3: TGTGCCAGCACCCCTGTTGGGGGGGGAAAACTGTTTTTT.

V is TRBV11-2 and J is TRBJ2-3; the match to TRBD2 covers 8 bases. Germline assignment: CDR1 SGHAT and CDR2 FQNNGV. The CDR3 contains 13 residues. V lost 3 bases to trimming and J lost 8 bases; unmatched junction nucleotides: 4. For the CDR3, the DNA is TGTGCCAGCAGCTTCCTCGGGGGGGGTACGCAGTATTTT. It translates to CASSFLGGGTQYF.

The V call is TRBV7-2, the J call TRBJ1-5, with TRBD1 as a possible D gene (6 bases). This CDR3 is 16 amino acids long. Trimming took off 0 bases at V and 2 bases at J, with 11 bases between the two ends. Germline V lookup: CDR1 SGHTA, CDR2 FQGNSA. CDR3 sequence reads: CASSLAGGAGNQPQHF. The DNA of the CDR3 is TGTGCCAGCAGCTTAGCCGGGGGGGCTGGCAATCAGCCCCAGCATTTT.

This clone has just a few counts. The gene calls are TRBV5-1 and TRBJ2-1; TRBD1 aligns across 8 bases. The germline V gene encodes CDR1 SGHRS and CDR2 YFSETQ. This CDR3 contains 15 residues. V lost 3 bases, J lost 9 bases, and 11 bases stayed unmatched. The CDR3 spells CASSSQGAREAEQFF. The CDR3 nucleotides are TGCGCCAGCAGCTCCCAGGGGGCCCGAGAGGCTGAGCAGTTCTTC.

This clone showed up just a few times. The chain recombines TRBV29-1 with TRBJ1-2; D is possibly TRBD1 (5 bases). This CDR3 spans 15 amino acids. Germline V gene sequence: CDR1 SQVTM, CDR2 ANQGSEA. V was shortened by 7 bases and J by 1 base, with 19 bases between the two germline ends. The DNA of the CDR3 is TGCAGCGCAGGGTCCTTCGTCAGAAATAACTATGGCTACACCTTC. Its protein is CSAGSFVRNNYGYTF.

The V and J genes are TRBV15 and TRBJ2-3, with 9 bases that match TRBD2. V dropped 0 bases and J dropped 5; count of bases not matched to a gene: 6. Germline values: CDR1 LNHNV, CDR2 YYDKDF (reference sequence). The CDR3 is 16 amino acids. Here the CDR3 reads CATSRDPSGGIDTQYF. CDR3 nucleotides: TGTGCCACCAGCAGAGATCCCAGCGGGGGGATAGATACGCAGTATTTT.